This record concerns one TCR beta chain sequence. Its antigen is currently unknown. Germline assignment: CDR1 SGHTA and CDR2 FQGNSA. V dropped 4 bases and J dropped 13; count of bases not matched to a gene: 14. This CDR3 has 15 amino acids. The source of the sample is a study of blood T cells in healthy people across ages. Regarding the study as a whole: Estimates of diversity drawn from one million T cells were considered underestimates.

Primers used in a second PCR of about 6 to 12 cycles were a sample-barcoded 5' primer and a J-beta primer mix. TCRdb re-called the 5' RACE reads through MiXCR, storing one row per CDR3 protein. The sample lists fewer than 800,000 distinct CDR3 sequences, roughly 32% occurring once. The chain combines TRBV7-2 with TRBJ2-4; TRBD1 agrees at 9 bases. This TCR was recovered from a woman older than 75 in good health. The material sequenced was blood. The CDR3 spells CASSSYRGPSYGQYF. The CDR3 nucleotides are TGTGCCAGCAGCTCTTACAGGGGGCCCTCCTACGGGCAGTACTTC.